Following are 4 T cell receptor beta chains from one sample sequenced in a study of OX40 agonist ivuxolimab in advanced cancers. Library method: the immunoSEQ multiplex PCR assay. Imported from immuneACCESS, the table was reduced by TCRdb to in-frame sequences with V and J called. These copies leave out some clones; in studies compared against another copy, an unresolved V gene accounts for under half, and the cause of the remainder is not known. This sample lists about 5,100 clones; about 70% were detected once. Of the sample, about 70% falls within the top ten clones. This material consisted of CD4+ or CD8+ T cells sorted from blood, taken in a trial of the OX40 agonist ivuxolimab. Every receptor here comes from an adult with an advanced solid tumor such as melanoma, head and neck, liver or kidney cancer.

V is TRBV9 and J is TRBJ2-5; D may be TRBD1 or TRBD2 (6 bases each). The CDR3 runs 14 residues. The germline gives CDR1 SGDLS, CDR2 YYNGEE. V was cut by 0 bases and J by 5 bases, with 11 bases left in between. This CDR3 reads CASSVDGGQETQYF. CDR3 coding DNA: TGTGCCAGCAGCGTAGATGGGGGGCAGGAGACCCAGTACTTC. Using reference TRBV9 and TRBJ2-5 for the parts outside the CDR3, the full variable domain is DSGVTQTPKHLITATGQRVTLRCSPRSGDLSVYWYQQSLDQGLQFLIQYYNGEERAKGNILERFSAQQFPDLHSELNLSSLELGDSALYFCASSVDGGQETQYFGPGTRLLVL.

Ten or more counts support this clone. The chain joins TRBV9 to TRBJ2-7, with unresolved D. Germline assignment: CDR1 SGDLS and CDR2 YYNGEE. This CDR3 has 14 amino acids. Between the trimmed V and J ends, which lost 0 bases and 3 bases, there was a span of 10 bases. The CDR3 coding sequence is TGTGCCAGCAGCGTAGGTACCAGCTTCTACGAGCAGTACTTC. It encodes CASSVGTSFYEQYF.

This clone has more than one count but fewer than ten. The chain employs TRBV7-8 and TRBJ2-7, with TRBD1 matching over 7 bases. The CDR3 contains 15 residues. V gave up 1 base and J gave up 1 base; unmatched junction bases: 4. Per germline, CDR1 SGHVS and CDR2 FQNEAQ. The CDR3 sequence: CASSLEGARSYEQYF. The CDR3 DNA is TGTGCCAGCAGCTTAGAGGGGGCAAGGTCCTACGAGCAGTACTTC.

The J gene is TRBJ2-7, the V gene TRBV6-1; D unresolved. The length of the CDR3 is 15 residues. Germline CDR1 is MNHNS and CDR2 is SASEGT. Trimming pared 3 bases from V and 0 bases from J, leaving 12 bases between. The CDR3 DNA sequence: TGTGCCAGCAGTGATTTTGCGGAGAGCTCCTACGAGCAGTACTTC. It translates to CASSDFAESSYEQYF.